One and the same sample provided the 2 T cell receptor beta chains below, sequenced in a study of blood T cell repertoires in COVID-19. Some clones are missing from TCRdb's copy, which holds only in-frame ones; the method was immunoSEQ multiplex PCR. Altogether about 150,000 clones are present, 86% being singletons, with the ten largest covering around 4.2%. The sequenced sample consisted of PBMCs or T cells enriched from blood (not recorded which). The source is a man in his forties or fifties who had recovered from COVID-19.

The chain combines TRBV11-2 with TRBJ2-1; D may be TRBD2 (5 bases). Germline loops: CDR1 SGHAT, CDR2 FQNNGV. This CDR3 region has 15 residues. The ends were cut back, 4 bases at V and 5 bases at J, with 15 bases in the middle. CDR3 DNA sequence: TGTGCCAGCAGCTCCGGACTCGGGCTGAACAATGAGCAGTTCTTC. This gives the protein CASSSGLGLNNEQFF.

The chain recombines TRBV20-1 with TRBJ2-7, with 10 nucleotides matching TRBD2. Germline V CDR1 and CDR2: DFQATT, SNEGSKA (reference sequence). CDR3 length: 14 amino acids. The J segment lost 7 bases and the V segment lost 3 bases, leaving 9 bases of the junction unmatched. CDR3 protein: CSASVSGGAREQYV. In DNA form, the CDR3 reads TGCAGTGCTAGTGTCAGCGGGGGGGCTCGTGAGCAGTACGTC.